What follows are 27 T cell receptor beta chains derived from one specimen sequenced in a study of blood T cell repertoires in COVID-19. Here immunoSEQ multiplex PCR was the method, and the copy in TCRdb shows in-frame clones only, minus some. The data show over 95,000 clones, more than 70% seen once. Sequenced input: peripheral blood. These receptors came from a woman aged 55-70 years with COVID-19, enrolled during active disease.

This chain connects TRBV5-1 to TRBJ1-3; 7 positions agree with TRBD1. With V trimmed by 6 bases and J by 2 bases, 8 bases remained unmatched. The length of the CDR3 is 15 residues. Germline-derived CDR1 and CDR2 are SGHRS and YFSETQ. CDR3 amino acids: CASITTGDAGNTIYF. DNA for the CDR3: TGCGCCAGCATAACCACAGGGGATGCTGGAAACACCATATATTTT.

The V gene is TRBV11-1, the J gene TRBJ2-7; TRBD1 matches 9 bases. Trimming took 7 bases from V and 2 from J; bases not matched to a gene: 6. Germline-derived CDR1 and CDR2 are SGHAT and FQDESV (reference sequence). The CDR3 totals 14 residues. The CDR3 sequence is CASTQDRGTYEQYF. CDR3 bases: TGTGCCAGCACCCAAGACAGGGGGACCTACGAGCAGTACTTC.

V gene TRBV9 combines with J gene TRBJ1-2; D is ambiguous. The CDR3 spans 14 residues. The V gene lost 4 bases and the J gene lost 0 bases, with 10 bases spanning the gap. Per the germline V gene, CDR1 is SGDLS and CDR2 is YYNGEE. The CDR3: CASSPDGANYGYTF. The CDR3 DNA follows: TGTGCCAGCAGCCCGGACGGGGCTAACTATGGCTACACCTTC.

The V gene is TRBV24-1, the J gene TRBJ2-1; D call uncertain. The CDR3 spans 13 residues. V was clipped by 1 base and J by 5 bases, with 5 bases between them. The germline V gene encodes CDR1 KGHDR and CDR2 SFDVKD. The DNA for the CDR3 is TGTGCCACCAGTGATTTTACTAACAATGAGCAGTTCTTC. Protein product: CATSDFTNNEQFF.

The chain carries TRBV7-9 and TRBJ2-5, with D possibly TRBD2 on 5 matching bases. Germline assignment: CDR1 SEHNR and CDR2 FQNEAQ (reference sequence). Trimming cost V 3 bases and J 13 bases, with 18 bases left between them. CDR3 size: 13 residues. CDR3 nucleotides: TGTGCCAGCAGCTTTTCATTGGCTAGCTATGGGTACTTC. Amino acids: CASSFSLASYGYF.

The chain has TRBV29-1 and TRBJ1-2; perhaps TRBD1 as D (6 bases). The V end lost 4 bases, the J end lost 4 bases, and 13 bases lay between the germline ends. Germline values: CDR1 SQVTM, CDR2 ANQGSEA. The CDR3 is made up of 13 amino acids. The CDR3, as DNA: TGCAGCGTTGCTCAGGGGCGAGGCTATGGCTACACCTTC. Residues: CSVAQGRGYGYTF.

This chain joins TRBV18 and TRBJ2-1, with TRBD2 matching 11 bases. The CDR3 spans 15 residues. Germline-derived CDR1 and CDR2 are KGHSH and LQKENI. The ends lost 5 bases at V and 2 bases at J; junction bases unmatched: 2. The CDR3, as DNA: TGTGCCAGCTCAACGACTAGCGGGGCCTACAATGAGCAGTTCTTC. This sequence encodes CASSTTSGAYNEQFF.

The rearrangement joins TRBV28 to TRBJ1-2, with 7 bases identical to TRBD1. Germline CDR1 is MDHEN and CDR2 is SYDVKM. The J segment lost 1 base and the V segment lost 6 bases, leaving 5 bases of the junction unmatched. The CDR3 is made up of 14 amino acids. CDR3 in amino acids: CASSSRGVNYGYTF. In DNA form, the CDR3 reads TGTGCCAGCAGCAGCAGGGGGGTTAACTATGGCTACACCTTC.

In its sample, this clone was seen once. The CDR3 loop reads CASSFGDSQETQYF. The DNA of the CDR3 is TGTGCCAGTAGTTTCGGGGATTCTCAAGAGACCCAGTACTTC. The chain uses TRBV19 and TRBJ2-5; tentative D call: TRBD2 (5 bases). The CDR3 is 14 residues long. The V end was cut by 5 bases, the J end by 2 bases, with 12 bases between. Germline loops: CDR1 LNHDA, CDR2 SQIVND (reference sequence). The full variable domain, its missing parts supplied by reference TRBV19 and TRBJ2-5, is DGGITQSPKYLFRKEGQNVTLSCEQNLNHDAMYWYRQDPGQGLRLIYYSQIVNDFQKGDIAEGYSVSREKKESFPLTVTSAQKNPTAFYLCASSFGDSQETQYFGPGTRLLVL.

V and J are TRBV18 and TRBJ2-7; TRBD2 might be the D (6 bases). The CDR3 is 13 residues long. In germline, CDR1 is KGHSH, CDR2 LQKENI. With 6 bases removed from V and 4 bases from J, the gap between germline ends came to 13 bases. The CDR3 here is CASSGGNGYEQYF. DNA of the CDR3: TGTGCCAGCTCTGGGGGGAACGGGTACGAGCAGTACTTC.

This clone was found once. This rearrangement joins TRBV4-2 to TRBJ1-5, with 7 nucleotides matching TRBD1. The CDR3 has 17 residues. V shed 0 bases, J shed 0 bases, and the junction held 5 bases outside the gene matches. Germline CDR1 and CDR2: LGHNA and YNFKEQ. In DNA, the CDR3 is TGTGCCAGCAGCCAAGAGGAGGGGGCCTCTAGCAATCAGCCCCAGCATTTT. Translation gives CASSQEEGASSNQPQHF.

The genes are TRBV7-3 and TRBJ1-3; possible D gene TRBD1, 6 bases. This CDR3 region has 14 residues. The germline V gene encodes CDR1 SGHTA and CDR2 FQGTGA. The V end lost 8 bases, the J end lost 9 bases, and 20 bases lay between the germline ends. CDR3 protein: CASGQGPSLSTIYF. In DNA, the CDR3 is TGTGCCAGCGGGCAGGGGCCGTCGCTTTCCACCATATATTTT.

J is TRBJ1-2 and V is TRBV5-1, with 7 bases matching TRBD1. CDR1 SGHRS and CDR2 YFSETQ come from the germline V gene. There are 18 residues in the CDR3. Trimming removed 4 bases from V and 0 bases from J; junction bases left unmatched: 15. The CDR3 DNA is TGCGCCAGCAGCCAAAGGACAGGTCCCGAAGGTGCTAACTATGGCTACACCTTC. Amino acids: CASSQRTGPEGANYGYTF.

This sequence joins TRBV5-1 and TRBJ2-3, with 7 bases that match TRBD2. CDR3 length: 14 residues. CDR1 and CDR2 (germline): SGHRS, YFSETQ. Trimming at V came to 6 bases and at J to 0 bases, leaving 4 bases not matched to a gene. CDR3 protein: CASNSGDSTDTQYF. The CDR3 DNA sequence: TGCGCCAGCAACAGCGGGGATAGCACAGATACGCAGTATTTT.

The V gene is TRBV5-1, the J gene TRBJ1-2; D gene ambiguous. The CDR3 runs 15 residues. Between the trimmed V and J ends, which lost 1 base and 4 bases, there was a span of 14 bases. Germline assignment: CDR1 SGHRS and CDR2 YFSETQ. CDR3 coding DNA: TGCGCCAGCAGCTTGAATGAGGAGGGAAGCTATGGCTACACCTTC. Translated, it gives CASSLNEEGSYGYTF.

The chain is built from TRBV10-3 and TRBJ1-2; no definite D call. CDR1 ENHRY and CDR2 SYGVKD come from the germline V gene. The V gene lost 7 bases and the J gene lost 8 bases, with 11 bases spanning the gap. The CDR3 loop spans 11 amino acids. CDR3 protein: CAIMEGSGYTF. In DNA, the CDR3 is TGTGCCATCATGGAGGGTTCGGGCTACACCTTC.

The chain uses TRBV6-2 or TRBV6-3 and TRBJ2-7, with D perhaps TRBD1 (6 bases). CDR3 length: 13 amino acids. The V end lost 4 bases, the J end lost 1 base, and 8 bases lay between the germline ends. Germline lookup yields CDR1 MNHEY and CDR2 SVGEGT. For the CDR3, the DNA is TGTGCCAGCAGTTTTACAGGGTCCTACGAGCAGTACTTC. This sequence encodes CASSFTGSYEQYF.

V gene TRBV19 combines with J gene TRBJ2-3, with a weak D call TRBD2 (6 bases). V was clipped by 7 bases and J by 9 bases, with 14 bases between them. The CDR3 length is 12 residues. Germline V gives CDR1 LNHDA, CDR2 SQIVND (reference sequence). This CDR3 is CASTGDGGTQYF. The DNA of the CDR3 is TGTGCCAGTACGGGAGATGGGGGGACGCAGTATTTT. Drawing the rest from reference TRBV19 and TRBJ2-3, the complete variable domain is DGGITQSPKYLFRKEGQNVTLSCEQNLNHDAMYWYRQDPGQGLRLIYYSQIVNDFQKGDIAEGYSVSREKKESFPLTVTSAQKNPTAFYLCASTGDGGTQYFGPGTRLTVL.

This chain uses TRBV4-2 with TRBJ2-3; D is perhaps TRBD2 (6 bases). The germline V gene encodes CDR1 LGHNA and CDR2 YNFKEQ. Trimming stripped 1 base from V and 4 bases from J, with 12 bases between. CDR3 length: 15 amino acids. The CDR3, as DNA: TGTGCCAGCAGCCAAGTGACTAGTTGGGCAGATACGCAGTATTTT. It is translated as CASSQVTSWADTQYF.

The chain is built from TRBV27 and TRBJ2-3, with 9 bases lining up with TRBD1. This CDR3 has 15 amino acids. V was clipped by 3 bases and J by 4 bases; unmatched bases: 5. Germline CDR1 MNHEY, CDR2 SMNVEV (reference sequence). The CDR3 sequence: CASSFVTGGADTQYF. The CDR3 DNA is TGTGCCAGCAGTTTCGTGACAGGGGGGGCAGATACGCAGTATTTT.

This clone appeared a few times. V and J are TRBV4-2 and TRBJ2-5; 7 bases are shared with TRBD1. V gave up 6 bases and J gave up 2 bases; unmatched junction bases: 12. The germline V gene encodes CDR1 LGHNA and CDR2 YNFKEQ. The CDR3 is 16 residues long. In nucleotides, the CDR3 is TGTGCCAGCAGAGAAGGCCAGGGGACAGCGCAAGAGACCCAGTACTTC. Translated: CASREGQGTAQETQYF.

This chain links TRBV19 with TRBJ1-2; 7 nucleotides line up with TRBD1. This CDR3 region has 15 residues. CDR1 LNHDA and CDR2 SQIVND come from the germline V gene (reference sequence). Trimming cost V 7 bases and J 4 bases; bases outside gene matches: 12. The DNA for the CDR3 is TGTGCCAGTACGGACCGCTCTAGGGGGCTCTATGGCTACACCTTC. Translating it yields CASTDRSRGLYGYTF.

This clone was seen more than once but under ten times. The chain employs TRBV5-1 and TRBJ1-3; 8 nucleotides line up with TRBD1. The germline CDR1 and CDR2 sequences are SGHRS and YFSETQ. The CDR3 totals 14 residues. V trimming: 5 bases; J trimming: 4 bases; junction bases outside the gene matches: 5. CDR3 residues: CASRQGASGNTIYF. The CDR3 DNA follows: TGCGCCAGCAGGCAGGGGGCATCGGGAAACACCATATATTTT.

This chain uses TRBV3-1 (or the pseudogene TRBV3-2) with TRBJ2-3; 11 bases align to TRBD2. The CDR3 covers 17 residues. J gave up 6 bases and V 0 bases, and 8 bases lay outside the gene matches. CDR1 and CDR2 from the germline V gene are LGHDT and YNNKEL (reference sequence). The CDR3 reads CASSQDSSGGPSDTQYF. DNA of the CDR3: TGTGCCAGCAGCCAAGATTCTAGCGGGGGGCCATCCGATACGCAGTATTTT.

The V gene is TRBV27, the J gene TRBJ2-7; 11 bases are shared with TRBD1. CDR1 MNHEY and CDR2 SMNVEV come from the germline V gene (reference sequence). The CDR3 contains 16 residues. Germline trimming cut 6 bases from V and 4 bases from J; bases unmatched to any gene: 11. The CDR3, as DNA: TGTGCCAGCAGGATGCCCGGACAGGGGGCTGGGTACGAGCAGTACTTC. Protein: CASRMPGQGAGYEQYF.

The rearrangement links TRBV19 to TRBJ1-5; D unclear. The CDR3 runs 16 residues. Trimming shortened V by 6 bases and J by 4 bases, and 19 bases separated the two germline ends. CDR1 and CDR2 from the germline V gene are LNHDA and SQIVND (reference sequence). CDR3 sequence (DNA): TGTGCCAGTAGGCCATATGGTACTCAATCAAATCAGCCCCAGCATTTT. Residues: CASRPYGTQSNQPQHF.

The chain combines TRBV15 with TRBJ2-2; 7 bases align to TRBD1. The ends lost 5 bases at V and 4 bases at J; junction bases unmatched: 7. The length of the CDR3 is 15 residues. Germline CDR1 is LNHNV and CDR2 is YYDKDF (reference sequence). The CDR3 is CATSGPGTVTGELFF. The CDR3 bases are TGTGCCACCAGCGGACCAGGGACAGTCACCGGGGAGCTGTTTTTT.